Listed below are T cell receptor beta chains from one sample, sequenced in a study of T cells after yellow fever vaccination. TCRdb ran MiXCR on the 5' RACE reads and lists one entry per CDR3 protein. The sample lists roughly 520,000 distinct CDR3 sequences, 21% occurring once. The sample was PBMCs, taken approximately 22 days after the first yellow fever vaccination. These receptors were obtained from a man younger than 35 who received the YFV17D yellow fever vaccine. Each CDR3 is given without its conserved first and last residue. The order of the fields is J gene, V gene, clone size, CDR3 protein. Size is stated for part of the rows, as once, few or many counts, or as a class when the clone is expanded.

>TRBJ2-7|TRBV5-1|NA
ASSLSGVAQY
>TRBJ1-2|TRBV10-3|few
AISESPGNGYT
>TRBJ2-4|TRBV20-1|few
SANRDRGNIQY
>TRBJ1-1|TRBV5-8|NA
ASSRGQGAGEAF
>TRBJ2-5|TRBV4-3|NA
ASSQRVRETQY
>TRBJ2-5|TRBV5-1|NA
ASSAQGRGQETQY
>TRBJ2-3|TRBV7-2|NA
ASSKYADTQY
>TRBJ1-5|TRBV6-2/TRBV6-3|NA
ASSPTGNEQPQH
>TRBJ1-1|TRBV12-3/TRBV12-4|NA
ASSLSGISEAF
>TRBJ2-1|TRBV20-1|few
SAADRAPNEQF
>TRBJ2-7|TRBV7-9|few
ASSLPGQGFYEQY
>TRBJ1-1|TRBV27|NA
ASNKQGWGNTEAF
>TRBJ2-7|TRBV14|NA
ASSQSRDEQY
>TRBJ1-6|TRBV7-2|few
ASSLAEGLGNSPLH
>TRBJ1-6|TRBV27|NA
ASSLSGLAPLH
>TRBJ1-6|TRBV3-1|NA
ASSSLGGARNSPLH
>TRBJ2-1|TRBV4-1|NA
ASSQDGRGAYNEQF
>TRBJ2-5|TRBV11-2|few
ASSLVFSFQETQY
>TRBJ1-3|TRBV6-5|NA
ASSYAAGSGNTIY
>TRBJ1-1|TRBV5-5|few
ASSYPGQGSVAF
>TRBJ1-2|TRBV20-1|few
SARSASLGYGYT
>TRBJ1-2|TRBV6-5|NA
ASRYEEGSGYT
>TRBJ2-5|TRBV27|NA
ASSWSVEETQY
>TRBJ2-3|TRBV28|few
ASSFRLIDTQY
>TRBJ2-1|TRBV2|few
ASQGYNEQF
>TRBJ1-1|TRBV4-2|NA
ASSRLGSNTEAF
>TRBJ2-3|TRBV9|NA
ASSVGHSTDTQY
>TRBJ2-7|TRBV4-2|NA
ASSQGLAGGPYEQY
>TRBJ2-4|TRBV3-1|few
ASSPPGSHIQY
>TRBJ2-7|TRBV29-1|NA
SVARTVSYEQY
>TRBJ2-5|TRBV20-1|few
SARGGGRIETQY
>TRBJ1-5|TRBV5-5|few
ASSLSVGDQPQH
>TRBJ2-3|TRBV4-2|NA
ASSQDIRAKSTDTQY
>TRBJ2-3|TRBV27|NA
ASSHPGTPNTDTQY
>TRBJ2-7|TRBV20-1|few
SAFGSEQY
>TRBJ2-7|TRBV4-2|NA
ASSQAGTSSEQY
>TRBJ1-5|TRBV12-3/TRBV12-4|few
ASSTGQGGNQPQH
>TRBJ1-5|TRBV6-1|few
ASRIGQGGNQPQH
>TRBJ2-2|TRBV5-1|NA
ASSDDRGTGELF
>TRBJ1-3|TRBV4-2|few
ASSQDTWAVSGNTIY
>TRBJ2-5|TRBV4-1|NA
ASSQEGTEQETQY
>TRBJ2-3|TRBV5-6|few
ASSLEVGTTDTQY